What follows are 9 T cell receptor beta chains derived from one specimen sequenced in a study of T cell responses to AZD1222 COVID-19 vaccine listed by TCRdb under 2021. The library relied on the immunoSEQ multiplex PCR assay. Held by TCRdb, this immuneACCESS table contains in-frame sequences only and omits some clones. Under half of the omission traces to an unresolved V gene where checked; the cause of the rest is unknown. In all, the sample holds more than 95,000 clones, and about 93% of those were seen once. Approximately 4.7% of the sample rests with the top ten. What this sample's time point label stands for: baseline before first vaccination. Sample: peripheral blood, taken on day 0 of AZD1222 vaccination. The receptor source for this set is an adult in good health.

The chain employs TRBV6-1 and TRBJ2-7; 11 bases line up with TRBD2. Germline V lookup: CDR1 MNHNS, CDR2 SASEGT. The V gene end was trimmed by 3 bases and the J gene end by 0 bases; junction bases not matched to a gene: 4. CDR3 length: 16 residues. The CDR3: CASSDGLAGNSYEQYF. In DNA, the CDR3 is TGTGCCAGCAGTGACGGACTAGCGGGTAACTCCTACGAGCAGTACTTC.

This sequence joins TRBV4-1 and TRBJ1-2; D is ambiguous. CDR3 length: 14 residues. Germline values: CDR1 MGHRA, CDR2 YSYEKL. V was cut by 4 bases and J by 5 bases, with 14 bases left in between. The DNA of the CDR3 is TGCGCCAGCAGCCCCCGCCACAGCGTTTATGGCTACACCTTC. This encodes CASSPRHSVYGYTF.

This clone was observed a single time. The rearrangement uses TRBV27 and TRBJ1-6, with a tentative D call TRBD1 (5 bases). V lost 6 bases, J lost 0 bases, and 9 bases lay in between. Germline V gene sequence: CDR1 MNHEY, CDR2 SMNVEV (reference sequence). CDR3 length: 15 residues. The CDR3 here is CASSRQSSYNSPLHF. In DNA form, the CDR3 reads TGTGCCAGCAGCCGACAGAGCTCCTATAATTCACCCCTCCACTTT.

The CDR3 spells CSVKRTGELFF. The CDR3 DNA follows: TGCAGCGTTAAGCGGACCGGGGAGCTGTTTTTT. The chain has TRBV29-1 and TRBJ2-2, with a tentative D call TRBD2 (5 bases). V lost 5 bases and J 5 bases, leaving 6 bases between the germline ends. Germline lookup yields CDR1 SQVTM and CDR2 ANQGSEA. This CDR3 has 11 residues.

The CDR3 spells CASSEALRGNEKLFF. CDR3 DNA: TGTGCCAGCAGTGAAGCGCTTCGGGGGAATGAAAAACTGTTTTTT. The chain carries TRBV2 and TRBJ1-4; D perhaps matches TRBD1 (5 bases). The CDR3 loop spans 15 amino acids. Germline loops: CDR1 SNHLY, CDR2 FYNNEI. Deletions cut 0 bases from V and 5 bases from J, with 10 bases between.

This clone came up a few times. This chain links TRBV6-5 with TRBJ2-3; D not certain. V lost 6 bases and J 0 bases, leaving 13 bases between the germline ends. The length of the CDR3 is 15 residues. Per germline, CDR1 MNHEY and CDR2 SVGAGI. CDR3 in amino acids: CASSPSIGSTDTQYF. The CDR3 nucleotides are TGTGCCAGCAGCCCCTCCATTGGTAGCACAGATACGCAGTATTTT.

This chain connects TRBV20-1 to TRBJ1-2; unclear D gene. The CDR3 has 12 amino acids. Germline V gene lookup returns CDR1 DFQATT and CDR2 SNEGSKA (reference sequence). The V and J ends lost 3 bases and 7 bases respectively, with 12 bases between them. CDR3 in amino acids: CSASIEGIGYTF. DNA of the CDR3: TGCAGTGCTAGTATTGAGGGAATTGGCTACACCTTC.

This chain connects TRBV18 to TRBJ2-1; 12 positions match TRBD2. J gave up 4 bases and V 0 bases, and 4 bases lay outside the gene matches. Germline V gene sequence: CDR1 KGHSH, CDR2 LQKENI. This CDR3 comprises 17 residues. CDR3 nucleotides: TGTGCCAGCTCACCACCGACCGGACTAGCGGGATACAATGAGCAGTTCTTC. Translation gives CASSPPTGLAGYNEQFF.

This clone was recorded only once. This chain connects TRBV3-1 (or the pseudogene TRBV3-2) to TRBJ1-6, with 10 bases aligning to TRBD1. The junction had 4 bases not matched to a gene; V was cut back by 0 bases and J by 8 bases. Germline V gene data show CDR1 as LGHDT and CDR2 as YNNKEL (reference sequence). This CDR3 has 16 amino acids. The CDR3 region is CASSQDLGQGDSPLHF. The CDR3, as DNA: TGTGCCAGCAGCCAAGATCTTGGACAGGGGGATTCACCCCTCCACTTT.